Each of the 25 T cell receptor beta chains below was sequenced from the same sample in a study of T cell clonality in common variable immunodeficiency. Overall study results and limits: Common variable immunodeficiency TCR beta sequences reportedly had fewer deletions and N-nucleotide insertions.

The data were produced by immunoSEQ multiplex PCR, yet TCRdb's version contains in-frame clones alone and is incomplete. The sample is made up of some 13,000 clones, none counted only once. Which antigens these TCRs recognize remains unknown. The source material was peripheral blood mononuclear cells. These receptors all stem from a human donor with common variable immunodeficiency.

This clone was observed many times. The read halts 3 residues ahead of the CDR3 end, with the missing end drawn from the germline J gene. V gene TRBV6-2 or TRBV6-3 combines with J gene TRBJ2-1; TRBD2 aligns across 7 bases. Germline CDR1 reads MNHEY; CDR2 reads SVGEGT. Trimming removed 8 bases from V and 8 bases from J; junction bases left unmatched: 6. There are 12 residues in the CDR3. The CDR3 DNA, read in part, is TGTGCCAGCGCACTAGCGTCCGATGAG. This translates into CASALASDE. In full, the CDR3 is CASALASDEQFF.

With respect to this clone: The CDR3 is cut off 3 residues early in the read; its end comes from the germline J gene. This chain uses TRBV6-1 with TRBJ2-5, with no clear D. This CDR3 is 13 amino acids long. CDR1 is MNHNS, CDR2 SASEGT, per germline. Deletions cut 2 bases from V and 1 base from J, with 5 bases between. The sequenced part of the CDR3 DNA is TGTGCCAGCAGTGAAACAGTCCAAGAGACC. Translated: CASSETVQET. The entire CDR3 reads CASSETVQETQYF.

As regards this clone: The CDR3 is cut off 3 residues early in the read; its end comes from the germline J gene. The genes are TRBV6-2 or TRBV6-3 and TRBJ2-3; TRBD2 matches at 12 bases. The CDR3 extends over 16 amino acids. Germline-derived CDR1 and CDR2 are MNHEY and SVGEGT. Germline trimming cut 2 bases from V and 4 bases from J; bases unmatched to any gene: 4. Partial CDR3 DNA: TGTGCCAGCAGTTACCCGCTAGCGGGGGGGCCAGATACG. This translates into CASSYPLAGGPDT. The complete CDR3 protein is CASSYPLAGGPDTQYF.

This clone was picked up a small number of times. The sequence runs out 3 residues before the end of the CDR3; the remainder is reconstructed from the germline J gene. This chain uses TRBV2 with TRBJ1-2; 7 positions match TRBD1. V lost 6 bases and J lost 2; bases outside the gene matches: 3. This CDR3 is built from 13 residues. Germline CDR1 SNHLY, CDR2 FYNNEI. The part of the CDR3 DNA that was read is TGTGCCAGCAGGGGGGGACAGAACTATGGC. As protein: CASRGGQNYG. The CDR3 reads in full as CASRGGQNYGYTF.

This clone is medium-sized within its sample. The read ends 3 residues early relative to the CDR3; the germline J gene fills the gap. The rearrangement uses TRBV20-1 and TRBJ2-1; tentative D call: TRBD2 (7 bases). CDR1 is DFQATT and CDR2 is SNEGSKA in the germline V gene (reference sequence). V was pared by 0 bases and J by 0 bases, with 15 bases between. The CDR3 has 17 residues. The CDR3 bases that were read are TGCAGTGCTAGAGATCCCGCCGGGGGGCCCTCCTACAATGAG. This encodes CSARDPAGGPSYNE. The full-length CDR3 reads as CSARDPAGGPSYNEQFF.

This clone was picked up a small number of times. The read ends 3 residues before the CDR3 terminus; that terminus is restored from the germline J gene. The chain links TRBV7-6 to TRBJ1-2; 9 bases match TRBD1. This CDR3 has 15 amino acids. The junction had 8 bases not matched to a gene; V was cut back by 3 bases and J by 6 bases. The germline gives CDR1 SGHVS, CDR2 FNYEAQ. CDR3 in amino acids: CASSLTQGAQDGYTF. CDR3 DNA (partial): TGTGCCAGCAGCTTGACACAGGGGGCGCAAGATGGC.

The sample holds a few counts of this clone. Sequencing ends 3 residues short of the CDR3 end; the germline J gene provides the rest. The V call is TRBV20-1, the J call TRBJ1-2, with D tentatively TRBD1 (5 bases). CDR1 is DFQATT, CDR2 SNEGSKA, per germline (reference sequence). Trimming cost V 4 bases and J 6 bases, with 12 bases left between them. The CDR3 covers 12 residues. The covered CDR3 bases are TGCAGTGCTACCCTAAGAGGGGATGGC. The encoded protein is CSATLRGDG. The full CDR3 is CSATLRGDGYTF.

This clone was counted between two and nine times. The read gets to within 3 residues of the CDR3 end, and the germline J gene fills in the rest. This sequence joins TRBV18 and TRBJ2-5, with no clear D. The ends were cut back, 4 bases at V and 5 bases at J, with 17 bases in the middle. The CDR3 has 15 residues. Looked up from germline, CDR1 is KGHSH and CDR2 is LQKENI. The CDR3 reads CASSQPGPPRETQYF. The sequenced CDR3 bases are TGTGCCAGCTCACAACCGGGCCCCCCTCGGGAGACC.

To note about this clone: The read stops 3 residues short of the end of the CDR3; the missing end is completed from the germline J gene. The chain employs TRBV19 and TRBJ1-5; D gene unclear. Germline values: CDR1 LNHDA, CDR2 SQIVND (reference sequence). The CDR3 spans 17 residues. The ends were cut back, 3 bases at V and 6 bases at J, with 21 bases in the middle. This CDR3 reads CASSIGASGRGSQPQHF. The covered CDR3 bases are TGTGCCAGTAGTATTGGCGCATCGGGGAGAGGGAGTCAGCCC. The full variable domain, with the rest looked up from reference TRBV19 and TRBJ1-5, is DGGITQSPKYLFRKEGQNVTLSCEQNLNHDAMYWYRQDPGQGLRLIYYSQIVNDFQKGDIAEGYSVSREKKESFPLTVTSAQKNPTAFYLCASSIGASGRGSQPQHFGDGTRLSIL.

This clone was detected only a few times. The read falls 3 residues short of the CDR3 end, and the missing part is taken from the germline J gene. The rearrangement uses TRBV7-3 and TRBJ1-1, with D possibly TRBD1 on 6 matching bases. Trimming cost V 1 base and J 5 bases, with 23 bases left between them. CDR1 and CDR2 from the germline V gene are SGHTA and FQGTGA. The CDR3 runs 18 residues. The DNA read from the CDR3 is TGTGCCAGCAGCTTAATCCGACAGGCCTCCACCCGTAGGACTGAA. It translates to CASSLIRQASTRRTE. The whole CDR3 region reads CASSLIRQASTRRTEAFF.

A note on this clone: The CDR3 end falls 3 residues outside the read, so it is completed with the germline J gene. This chain uses TRBV7-3 with TRBJ1-6; the match to TRBD1 covers 8 bases. This CDR3 is built from 16 residues. J gave up 3 bases and V 5 bases, and 6 bases lay outside the gene matches. Germline loops: CDR1 SGHTA, CDR2 FQGTGA. The CDR3 is CASSRTGTGYNSPLHF. CDR3 bases read: TGTGCCAGCAGCCGGACCGGGACAGGCTATAATTCACCC.

This clone was detected only a few times. The read terminates 3 residues ahead of where the CDR3 ends, so the germline J gene completes it. J is TRBJ2-7 and V is TRBV18, with 9 bases identical to TRBD2. From germline, CDR1 is KGHSH and CDR2 LQKENI. V lost 2 bases, J lost 0 bases, and 14 bases stayed unmatched. The CDR3 extends over 19 amino acids. Incomplete CDR3 DNA: TGTGCCAGCTCACCAACTTATAGGAAGCGGGGGGCAAGCTCCTACGAG. Translating gives CASSPTYRKRGASSYE. The entire CDR3 is CASSPTYRKRGASSYEQYF.

This clone was counted a few times. The sequenced fragment ends 3 residues before the CDR3 boundary, so the rest is inferred from the germline J gene. V usage is TRBV18 and J usage is TRBJ2-5; the match to TRBD2 covers 10 bases. V shed 1 base and J 1 base; nucleotides not matched to a gene: 6. From germline, CDR1 is KGHSH and CDR2 LQKENI. This CDR3 has 17 amino acids. This CDR3 reads CASSPLLAGVTQETQYF. CDR3 DNA (partial): TGTGCCAGCTCACCACTTCTAGCGGGGGTCACCCAAGAGACC.

Points on this clone: The CDR3 end falls 3 residues outside the read, so it is completed with the germline J gene. The chain carries TRBV7-3 and TRBJ1-2; a weak D match, TRBD1 (6 bases). Germline V gives CDR1 SGHTA, CDR2 FQGTGA. The CDR3 is 13 residues long. V lost 5 bases and J lost 6, with 13 bases in between. The CDR3 bases that were read are TGTGCCAGCAGCCCTACAGGGAGCGATGGC. This codes for CASSPTGSDG. The CDR3 as a whole reads CASSPTGSDGYTF.

This clone turned up a few times. The CDR3 goes on 3 residues after the read ends, and that part is filled in from the germline J gene. The V and J genes are TRBV18 and TRBJ1-3; D may be TRBD1 (6 bases). The germline CDR1 and CDR2 sequences are KGHSH and LQKENI. The CDR3 length is 15 residues. V was cut by 2 bases and J by 3 bases, with 11 bases left in between. The DNA read from the CDR3 is TGTGCCAGCTCACCAATACAGGGATTTGGAAACACC. Amino acids: CASSPIQGFGNT. The full-length CDR3 reads as CASSPIQGFGNTIYF.

Note on this clone: The DNA ends 3 residues before the CDR3 does, and the rest of the CDR3 is filled in from the germline J gene. The chain combines TRBV11-2 with TRBJ2-1; 9 nucleotides align to TRBD2. The ends lost 5 bases at V and 5 bases at J; junction bases unmatched: 7. Germline CDR1 reads SGHAT; CDR2 reads FQNNGV. This CDR3 has 15 amino acids. The sequenced part of the CDR3 DNA is TGTGCCAGCAGCCCCTCGGGACTAGCAGACAATGAG. This encodes CASSPSGLADNE. The whole CDR3 is CASSPSGLADNEQFF.

This clone is labeled as medium-sized. The read finishes 3 residues shy of the CDR3 end, and the germline J gene is used to complete it. This chain links TRBV10-3 with TRBJ2-1, with D maybe TRBD2 (6 bases). This CDR3 is 15 amino acids long. The germline V gene encodes CDR1 ENHRY and CDR2 SYGVKD. V was cut by 1 base and J by 5 bases, with 12 bases left in between. The part of the CDR3 DNA that was read is TGTGCCATCAGTGAGTTCAGTTCGGGGGACAATGAG. This translates into CAISEFSSGDNE. The complete CDR3 reads CAISEFSSGDNEQFF.

This clone has more than one count but fewer than ten. The CDR3 end lies 3 residues beyond the end of the read and is filled in from the germline J gene. J is TRBJ1-1 and V is TRBV2; D might be TRBD1 (6 bases). This CDR3 contains 15 residues. In germline, CDR1 is SNHLY, CDR2 FYNNEI. V was pared by 2 bases and J by 0 bases, with 10 bases between. The part of the CDR3 DNA that was read is TGTGCCAGCAGTGAAAGACAGGCCCTGAACACTGAA. It codes for CASSERQALNTE. The entire CDR3 protein reads CASSERQALNTEAFF.

This clone was detected a few times. The read gets to within 3 residues of the CDR3 end, and the germline J gene fills in the rest. The gene calls are TRBV7-9 and TRBJ1-2; a weak D match, TRBD1 (6 bases). This CDR3 comprises 15 residues. From germline, CDR1 is SEHNR and CDR2 FQNEAQ (reference sequence). CDR3 loop: CASSLRTAPSGGYTF. Partial CDR3 DNA: TGTGCCAGCAGCTTAAGGACAGCCCCCTCGGGGGGC.

Regarding this clone: The read terminates 3 residues ahead of where the CDR3 ends, so the germline J gene completes it. This chain connects TRBV19 to TRBJ1-6; D possibly corresponds to TRBD1 (6 bases). Germline V gene lookup returns CDR1 LNHDA and CDR2 SQIVND (reference sequence). The length of the CDR3 is 15 residues. V shed 9 bases and J shed 0 bases, with 12 bases lying between them. The CDR3 region is CASQEQGSYNSPLHF. CDR3 DNA (partial): TGTGCCAGCCAGGAACAGGGCTCCTATAATTCACCC.

With regard to this clone: Coverage ceases 3 residues before the CDR3 finishes, and the germline J gene fills in the end. The V gene is TRBV30, the J gene TRBJ2-3; 10 bases map to TRBD2. This CDR3 spans 18 amino acids. Germline-derived CDR1 and CDR2 are GTSNPN and SVGIG (reference sequence). J gave up 2 bases and V 0 bases, and 11 bases lay outside the gene matches. The CDR3 loop reads CAWSVGPPAGGVTDTQYF. The sequenced CDR3 bases are TGTGCCTGGAGTGTCGGTCCGCCAGCGGGGGGGGTCACAGATACG.

For this clone: From the germline J gene comes the end of the CDR3, since the read stops 3 residues before it. The rearrangement uses TRBV18 and TRBJ1-1, with D possibly matching TRBD1 (5 bases). V lost 0 bases and J 0 bases, leaving 8 bases between the germline ends. Germline V gives CDR1 KGHSH, CDR2 LQKENI. The CDR3 length is 15 residues. The CDR3 DNA, read in part, is TGTGCCAGCTCACCACCGTTACAGGTGAACACTGAA. Encoded protein: CASSPPLQVNTE. The whole CDR3 sequence is CASSPPLQVNTEAFF.

Ten or more counts support this clone. The read comes to an end 3 residues before the CDR3 does, leaving the germline J gene to fill in the end. The chain carries TRBV4-2 and TRBJ1-6; 8 nucleotides agree with TRBD1. This CDR3 region has 16 residues. V was clipped by 3 bases and J by 10 bases; unmatched bases: 11. In germline, CDR1 is LGHNA, CDR2 YNFKEQ. The CDR3 bases that were read are TGTGCCAGCAGCCAGGCGACGACAGGGGCGGGATCACCC. It translates to CASSQATTGAGSP. The CDR3 reads in full as CASSQATTGAGSPLHF.

Details on this clone: With the read ending 3 residues before the CDR3 end, the germline J gene is used to fill in that end. V and J are TRBV6-1 and TRBJ1-2, with D possibly being TRBD1 (6 bases). Trimming stripped 2 bases from V and 4 bases from J, with 11 bases between. This CDR3 is built from 14 residues. Germline V lookup: CDR1 MNHNS, CDR2 SASEGT. CDR3 DNA, as far as it was read: TGTGCCAGCAGTGAACGAGGGGGTATCTATGGC. Translating gives CASSERGGIYG. The complete CDR3 reads CASSERGGIYGYTF.

This clone has just a few counts. The CDR3 end is not reached by the read, which stops 3 residues before it; the germline J gene fills it in. The chain recombines TRBV7-2 with TRBJ1-6, with 8 bases lining up with TRBD1. Germline lookup yields CDR1 SGHTA and CDR2 FQGNSA. V lost 5 bases, J lost 6 bases, and 6 bases stayed unmatched. CDR3 size: 15 residues. The CDR3 sequence: CASSPEQGANSPLHF. CDR3 bases read: TGTGCCAGCAGCCCCGAGCAGGGGGCTAATTCACCC.